This TCR beta chain came from a study of T cell changes during pregnancy in multiple sclerosis. This clone appeared a single time. Profiling relied on immunoSEQ multiplex PCR, and the TCRdb table lists in-frame clones only, not all of them. Counted here are tens of thousands of clones, about 89% occurring once; the ten biggest clones make up about 6.3%. The germline V gene encodes CDR1 MRHNA and CDR2 SNTAGT. The CDR3 is made up of 13 amino acids. The ends were cut back, 8 bases at V and 1 base at J, with 11 bases in the middle. The TCR sequence derives from a female donor with multiple sclerosis, enrolled in a pregnancy study. This sequence joins TRBV6-4 and TRBJ1-1, with D tentatively TRBD1 (5 bases). The material was CD8+ T cells from peripheral blood mononuclear cells, obtained before pregnancy. The CDR3: CASSKGQNTEAFF. The CDR3, as DNA: TGTGCCAGCTCGAAGGGGCAGAACACTGAAGCTTTCTTT.